The T cell receptor (beta chain) described here comes from a study of blood T cells in healthy people across ages. This clonotype was counted between two and nine times. As yet, its antigen is unknown. Using a J-beta primer mix together with a sample-barcoded 5' primer, a second PCR was run for roughly 6 to 12 cycles. TCRdb redid the calling of the 5' RACE reads with MiXCR, one entry per CDR3 protein. The table lists 800,000 or so distinct CDR3 sequences, 20% to 30% of them singletons. Regarding the study as a whole: Unsorted PBMC material precluded a definitive naive versus antigen-experienced comparison. Diversity of TCR beta correlated strongly with naive T cell percentage.

There are 13 residues in the CDR3. V was pared by 2 bases and J by 4 bases, with 8 bases between. Germline CDR1 reads MNHEY; CDR2 reads SVGAGI. These data also featured in a second study, about T cells of mothers and their children. From that report: Persistent microchimeric T cell clones were sought, and none were detected.

The chain joins TRBV6-5 to TRBJ2-5; D ambiguous. The sequencing sample was made of blood. The clonotype comes from a boy aged 10-17 years in good health. The CDR3 DNA is TGTGCCAGCAGTTACGAGTGGGGAGAGACCCAGTACTTC. It is translated as CASSYEWGETQYF.